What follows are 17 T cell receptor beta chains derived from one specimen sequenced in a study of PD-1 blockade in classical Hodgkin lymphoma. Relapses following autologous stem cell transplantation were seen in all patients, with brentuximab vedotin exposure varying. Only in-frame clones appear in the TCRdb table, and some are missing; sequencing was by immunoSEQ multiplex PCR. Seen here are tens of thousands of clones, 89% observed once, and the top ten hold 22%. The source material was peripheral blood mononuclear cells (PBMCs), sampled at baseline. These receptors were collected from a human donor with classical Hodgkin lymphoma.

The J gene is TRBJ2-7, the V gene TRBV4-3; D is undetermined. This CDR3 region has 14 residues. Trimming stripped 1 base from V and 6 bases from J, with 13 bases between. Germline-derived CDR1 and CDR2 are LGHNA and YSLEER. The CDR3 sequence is CASSQVPLTSEQYF. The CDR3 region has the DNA TGCGCCAGCAGCCAAGTCCCACTGACGAGCGAGCAGTACTTC.

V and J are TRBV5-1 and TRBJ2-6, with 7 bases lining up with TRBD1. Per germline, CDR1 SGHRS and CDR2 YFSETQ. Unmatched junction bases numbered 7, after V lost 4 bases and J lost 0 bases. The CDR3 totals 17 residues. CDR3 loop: CASSPGQPGSGANVLTF. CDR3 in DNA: TGCGCCAGCAGCCCGGGACAGCCCGGCTCTGGGGCCAACGTCCTGACTTTC.

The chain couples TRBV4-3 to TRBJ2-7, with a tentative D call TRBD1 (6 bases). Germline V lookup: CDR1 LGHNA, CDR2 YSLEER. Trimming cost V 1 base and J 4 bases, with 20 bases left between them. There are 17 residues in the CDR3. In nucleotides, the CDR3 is TGCGCCAGCAGCCAAGCCTGGCTCCGTGGGGGCCAATACGAGCAGTACTTC. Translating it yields CASSQAWLRGGQYEQYF.

DNA for the CDR3: TGTGCCAGCATCCCCGGGTCGGACGTCACCCACGAGCAGTACTTC. Translation: CASIPGSDVTHEQYF. The chain has TRBV28 and TRBJ2-7; D is undetermined. V lost 7 bases to trimming and J lost 5 bases, with 21 bases between them. This CDR3 region has 15 residues. Germline CDR1 reads MDHEN; CDR2 reads SYDVKM. The complete variable domain, with remaining parts taken from reference TRBV28 and TRBJ2-7, reads DVKVTQSSRYLVKRTGEKVFLECVQDMDHENMFWYRQDPGLGLRLIYFSYDVKMKEKGDIPEGYSVSREKKERFSLILESASTNQTSMYLCASIPGSDVTHEQYFGPGTRLTVT.

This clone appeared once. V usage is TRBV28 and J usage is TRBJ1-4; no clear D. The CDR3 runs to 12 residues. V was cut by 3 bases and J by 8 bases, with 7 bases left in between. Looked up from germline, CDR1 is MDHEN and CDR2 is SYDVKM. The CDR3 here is CASSFGREKLFF. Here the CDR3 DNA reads TGTGCCAGCAGTTTCGGTCGGGAAAAACTGTTTTTT.

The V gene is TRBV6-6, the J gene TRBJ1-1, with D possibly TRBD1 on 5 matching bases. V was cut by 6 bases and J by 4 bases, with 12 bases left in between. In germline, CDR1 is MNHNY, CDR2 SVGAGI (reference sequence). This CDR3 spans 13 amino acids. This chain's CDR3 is CASSPSTVTEAFF. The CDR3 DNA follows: TGTGCCAGCAGCCCTTCGACAGTCACTGAAGCTTTCTTT.

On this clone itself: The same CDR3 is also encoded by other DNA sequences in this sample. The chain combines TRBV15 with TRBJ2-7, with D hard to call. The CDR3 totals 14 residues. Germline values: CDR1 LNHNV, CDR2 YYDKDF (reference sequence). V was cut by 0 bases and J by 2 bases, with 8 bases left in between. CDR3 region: CATSRDRGPYEQYF. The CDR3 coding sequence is TGTGCCACCAGCAGAGATCGAGGTCCCTACGAGCAGTACTTC. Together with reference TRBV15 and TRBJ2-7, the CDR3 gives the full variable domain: DAMVIQNPRYQVTQFGKPVTLSCSQTLNHNVMYWYQQKSSQAPKLLFHYYDKDFNNEADTPDNFQSRRPNTSFCFLDIRSPGLGDTAMYLCATSRDRGPYEQYFGPGTRLTVT.

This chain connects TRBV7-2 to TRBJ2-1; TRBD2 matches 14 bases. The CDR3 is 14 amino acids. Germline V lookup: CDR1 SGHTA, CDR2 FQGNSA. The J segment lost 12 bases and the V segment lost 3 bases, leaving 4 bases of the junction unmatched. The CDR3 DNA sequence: TGTGCCAGCAGCTTGGGACTAGCGGGAGTTGGGCAGTTCTTC. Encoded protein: CASSLGLAGVGQFF.

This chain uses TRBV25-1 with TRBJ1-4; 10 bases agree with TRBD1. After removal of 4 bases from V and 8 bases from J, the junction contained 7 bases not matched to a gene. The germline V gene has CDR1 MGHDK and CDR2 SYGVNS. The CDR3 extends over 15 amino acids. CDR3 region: CASSGRTGGEEKLFF. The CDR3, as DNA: TGTGCCAGCAGTGGCAGGACAGGGGGAGAGGAAAAACTGTTTTTT.

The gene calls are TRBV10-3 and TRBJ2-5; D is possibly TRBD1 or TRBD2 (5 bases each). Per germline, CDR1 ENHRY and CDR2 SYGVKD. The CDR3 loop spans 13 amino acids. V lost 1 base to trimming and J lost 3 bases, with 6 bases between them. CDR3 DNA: TGTGCCATCAGTGAGTGGGGGAAAGAGACCCAGTACTTC. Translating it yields CAISEWGKETQYF.

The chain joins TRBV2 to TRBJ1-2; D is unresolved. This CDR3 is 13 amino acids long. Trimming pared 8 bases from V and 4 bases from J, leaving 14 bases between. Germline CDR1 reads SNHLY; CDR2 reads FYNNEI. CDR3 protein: CASAYTRLYGYTF. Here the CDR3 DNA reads TGTGCCAGCGCCTACACTAGACTCTATGGCTACACCTTC.

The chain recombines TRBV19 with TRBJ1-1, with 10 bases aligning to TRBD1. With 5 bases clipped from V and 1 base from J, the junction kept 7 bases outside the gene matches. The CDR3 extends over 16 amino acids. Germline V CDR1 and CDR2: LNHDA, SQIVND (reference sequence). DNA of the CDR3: TGTGCCAGTAGTCTAGTGACAGGGGGCCCGAACACTGAAGCTTTCTTT. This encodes CASSLVTGGPNTEAFF. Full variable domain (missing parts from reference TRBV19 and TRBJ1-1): DGGITQSPKYLFRKEGQNVTLSCEQNLNHDAMYWYRQDPGQGLRLIYYSQIVNDFQKGDIAEGYSVSREKKESFPLTVTSAQKNPTAFYLCASSLVTGGPNTEAFFGQGTRLTVV.

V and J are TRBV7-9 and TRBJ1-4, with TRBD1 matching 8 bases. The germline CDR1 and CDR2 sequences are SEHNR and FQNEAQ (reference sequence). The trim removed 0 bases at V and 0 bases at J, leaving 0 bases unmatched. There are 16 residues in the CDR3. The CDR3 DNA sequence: TGTGCCAGCAGCTTAGCGGACAGGGCAACTAATGAAAAACTGTTTTTT. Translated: CASSLADRATNEKLFF. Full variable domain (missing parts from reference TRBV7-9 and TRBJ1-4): DTGVSQNPRHKITKRGQNVTFRCDPISEHNRLYWYRQTLGQGPEFLTYFQNEAQLEKSRLLSDRFSAERPKGSFSTLEIQRTEQGDSAMYLCASSLADRATNEKLFFGSGTQLSVL.

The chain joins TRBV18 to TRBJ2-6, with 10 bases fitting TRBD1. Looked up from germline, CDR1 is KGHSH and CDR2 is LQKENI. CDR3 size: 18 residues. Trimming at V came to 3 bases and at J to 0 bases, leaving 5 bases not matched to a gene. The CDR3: CASSPGTGVYSGANVLTF. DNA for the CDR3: TGTGCCAGCTCACCGGGGACAGGGGTATACTCTGGGGCCAACGTCCTGACTTTC.

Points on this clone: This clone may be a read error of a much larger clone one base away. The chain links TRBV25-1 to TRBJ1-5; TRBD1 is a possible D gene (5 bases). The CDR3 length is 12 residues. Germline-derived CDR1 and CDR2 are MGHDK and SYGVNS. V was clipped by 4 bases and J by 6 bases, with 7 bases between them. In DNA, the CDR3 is TGTGCCAGCAGTGGGGGGGGTCAGCCCCAGCATTTT. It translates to CASSGGGQPQHF. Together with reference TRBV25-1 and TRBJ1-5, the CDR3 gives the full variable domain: EADIYQTPRYLVIGTGKKITLECSQTMGHDKMYWYQQDPGMELHLIHYSYGVNSTEKGDLSSESTVSRIRTEHFPLTLESARPSHTSQYLCASSGGGQPQHFGDGTRLSIL.

This CDR3 is CASSESQRVSGYTF. CDR3 sequence (DNA): TGTGCCAGCAGTGAATCACAGAGGGTGAGCGGCTACACCTTC. The V gene is TRBV2, the J gene TRBJ1-2, with no clear D. V was trimmed by 2 bases and J by 8 bases, leaving 15 bases between them. This CDR3 is built from 14 residues. Per germline, CDR1 SNHLY and CDR2 FYNNEI.

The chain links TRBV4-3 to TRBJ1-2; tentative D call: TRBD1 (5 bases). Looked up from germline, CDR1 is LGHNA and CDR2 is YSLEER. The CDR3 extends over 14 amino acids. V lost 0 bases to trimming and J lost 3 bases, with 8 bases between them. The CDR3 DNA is TGCGCCAGCAGCCAAGATTTAGGGGACTATGGCTACACCTTC. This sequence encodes CASSQDLGDYGYTF.